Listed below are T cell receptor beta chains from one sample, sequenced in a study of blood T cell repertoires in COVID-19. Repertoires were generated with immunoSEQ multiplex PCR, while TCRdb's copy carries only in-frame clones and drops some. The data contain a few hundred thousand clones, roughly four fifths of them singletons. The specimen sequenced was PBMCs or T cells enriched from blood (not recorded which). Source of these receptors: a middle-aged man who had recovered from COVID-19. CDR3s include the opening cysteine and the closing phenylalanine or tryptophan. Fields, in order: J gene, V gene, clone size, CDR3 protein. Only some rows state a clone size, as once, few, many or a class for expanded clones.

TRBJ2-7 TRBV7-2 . CASSTTSGSPYEQYF
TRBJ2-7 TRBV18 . CASSPGQGDEQYF
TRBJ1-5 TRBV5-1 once CASSLSGGDQPQHF
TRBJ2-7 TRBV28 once CASSRRQGKWSYEQYF
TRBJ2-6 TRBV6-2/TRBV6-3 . CASSYSTFSGANVLTF
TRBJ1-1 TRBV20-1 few CSASQMGRWNTEAFF
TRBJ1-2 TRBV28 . CASSSRGRPESGYTF
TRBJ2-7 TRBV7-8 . CASSRTEDYEQYF
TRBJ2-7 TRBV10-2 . CASTPSGVEQYF
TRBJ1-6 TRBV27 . CASSLVSQGYSPLHF
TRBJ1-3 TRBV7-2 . CASSLAGFSGNTIYF
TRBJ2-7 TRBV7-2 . CASSPLAGVSYEQYF
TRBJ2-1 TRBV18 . CASSPELAGNNEQFF
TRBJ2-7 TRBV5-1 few CASSRGLAVHNYEQYF
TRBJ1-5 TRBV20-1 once CSASWSSNQPQHF
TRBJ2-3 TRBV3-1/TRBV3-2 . CASSSTESSSGEADTQYF
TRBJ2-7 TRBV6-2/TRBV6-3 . CASSRQGPYEQYF
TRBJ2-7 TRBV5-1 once CASRAGQGRYEQYF
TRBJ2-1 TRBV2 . CASSETSGRSDEQFF
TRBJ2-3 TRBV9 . CASSVGDRGITDTQYF
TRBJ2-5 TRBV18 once CASSPMPLNVLWETQYF
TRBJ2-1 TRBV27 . CASSLSPLGGAEQFF
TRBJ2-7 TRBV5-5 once CASSQQTGSVEEQYF
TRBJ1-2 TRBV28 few CASKVRVGNYGYTF
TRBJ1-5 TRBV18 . CASSPPGQGNQPQHF
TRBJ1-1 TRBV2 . CASIRTEMNTEAFF
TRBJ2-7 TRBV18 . CASSGRQAALDEQYF
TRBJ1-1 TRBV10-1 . CASKRFPNTEAFF
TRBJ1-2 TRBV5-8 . CASSLVDPADYGYTF
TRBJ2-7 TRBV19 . CASAERRRGGRDYEQYF
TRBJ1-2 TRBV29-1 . CSVEKYSPNYGYTF
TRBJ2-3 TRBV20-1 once CSAGAVTQYF
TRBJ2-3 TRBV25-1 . CASSALAGSTDTQYF
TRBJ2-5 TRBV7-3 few CASSPGQVETQYF
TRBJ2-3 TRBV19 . CASSIGHTDTQYF
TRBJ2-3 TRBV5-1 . CASSLAPGTDTQYF
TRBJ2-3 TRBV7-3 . CASSLAGGYTDTQYF
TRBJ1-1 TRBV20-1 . CSAQYTEAFF
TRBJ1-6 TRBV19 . CASSIEQGVNSPLHF
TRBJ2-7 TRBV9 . CASSRGGQGYEQYF
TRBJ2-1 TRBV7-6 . CASSLPYARGSSYNEQFF
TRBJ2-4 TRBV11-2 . CASSPGVSGGDIQYF
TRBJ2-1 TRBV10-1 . CASSERGLAPNEQFF